There are a few counts of the clone carrying this T cell receptor beta chain. Combining a sample-barcoded 5' primer with a J-beta primer mix, a second PCR ran for roughly 6 to 12 cycles. A single record per CDR3 protein comes from TCRdb applying MiXCR to the 5' RACE reads. This sample carries 1.8 million or so distinct CDR3 sequences, around 40% of them seen once, and the ten largest clones take approximately 22%. This sample was included in a study of blood T cells in healthy people across ages. V lost 7 bases and J lost 6, with 16 bases in between. CDR3 length: 13 residues. The V gene's germline CDR1 is MNHNY and CDR2 SVGAGI (reference sequence).

This receptor was obtained from a human donor in good health. Sequenced input: blood. The rearrangement links TRBV6-6 to TRBJ2-7; tentative D call: TRBD2 (5 bases). The CDR3: CASKEGSVFEQYF. Here the CDR3 DNA reads TGTGCCAGCAAAGAGGGATCAGTATTCGAGCAGTACTTC.